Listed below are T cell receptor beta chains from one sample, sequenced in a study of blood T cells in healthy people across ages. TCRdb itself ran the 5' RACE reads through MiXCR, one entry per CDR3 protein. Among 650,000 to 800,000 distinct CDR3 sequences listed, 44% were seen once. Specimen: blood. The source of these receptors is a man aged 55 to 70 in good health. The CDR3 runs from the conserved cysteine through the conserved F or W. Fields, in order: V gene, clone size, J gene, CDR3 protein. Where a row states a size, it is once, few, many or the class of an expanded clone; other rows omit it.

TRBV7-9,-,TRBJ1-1,CASSLPGQEAFF
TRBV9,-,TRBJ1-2,CASSAGRLRGYTF
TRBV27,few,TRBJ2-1,CASSWSNRNEQFF
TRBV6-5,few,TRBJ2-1,CASSYGGGGEQFF
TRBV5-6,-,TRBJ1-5,CASSPGWNQPQHF
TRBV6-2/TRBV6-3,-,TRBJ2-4,CANSYISGLIHGEQYF
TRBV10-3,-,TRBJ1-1,CAISPRTAYMNTEAFF
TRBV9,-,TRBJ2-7,CASSGGQAQETQYF
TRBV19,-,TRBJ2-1,CASRRGPETYNEQFF
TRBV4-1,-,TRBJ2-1,CASSQDQLTGGYNEQFF
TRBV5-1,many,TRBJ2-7,CASRLASDIYEQYF
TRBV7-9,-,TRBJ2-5,CASRGREETQYF
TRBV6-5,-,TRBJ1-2,CASGDRVACGYTF
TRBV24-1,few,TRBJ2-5,CATSHRGSAQETQYF
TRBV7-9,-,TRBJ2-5,CASSLRDRDQETQYF
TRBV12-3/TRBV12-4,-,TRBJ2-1,CASSFPGARNNEQFF
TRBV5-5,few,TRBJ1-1,CASSPTMDRQYTEAFF
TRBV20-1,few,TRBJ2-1,CSAFSGGARNEQFF
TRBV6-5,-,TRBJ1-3,CASSSLTDSSGNTIYF
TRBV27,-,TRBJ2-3,CASASAAGGTQYF
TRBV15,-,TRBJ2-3,CATSRGGLVGTDTQYF
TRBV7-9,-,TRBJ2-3,CASSLAGVDTQYF
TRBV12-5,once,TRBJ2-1,CASAIAGYYNDQFF
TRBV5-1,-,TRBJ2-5,CASSSHLETQYF
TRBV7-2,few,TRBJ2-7,CASSRNRGPVEQYF
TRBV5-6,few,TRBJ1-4,CASSPPGTGRGEKLFF
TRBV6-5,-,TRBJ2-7,CASSYGGIYEQYF
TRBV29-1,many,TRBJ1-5,CSVGGSNQPQHF